This T cell receptor (beta chain) was recovered during a study of metastatic and nonmetastatic thyroid tumors. Study-level information: Peripheral blood and tumor or nodule samples from malignant and benign thyroid patients were compared.

Germline loops: CDR1 MDHEN, CDR2 SYDVKM. V was cut by 5 bases and J by 7 bases, with 15 bases left in between. The CDR3 is 15 amino acids. TCRdb used MiXCR to call clones anew from the PCR reads. The data contain over 30,000 clones, around a third of them singletons. This clone was seen only a few times. Patients had received no treatment of any kind before thyroid surgery. Input material: tumor tissue. The rearrangement uses TRBV28 and TRBJ1-6; TRBD1 might be the D (5 bases). The clonotype comes from a female donor with papillary thyroid cancer or a benign thyroid nodule (not recorded which). Some clones in this sample may be carry-over from other donors' samples. The CDR3 region has the DNA TGTGCCAGCAGTCCCCCCGGGGGTCGCAATTCACCCCTCCACTTT. It encodes CASSPPGGRNSPLHF.